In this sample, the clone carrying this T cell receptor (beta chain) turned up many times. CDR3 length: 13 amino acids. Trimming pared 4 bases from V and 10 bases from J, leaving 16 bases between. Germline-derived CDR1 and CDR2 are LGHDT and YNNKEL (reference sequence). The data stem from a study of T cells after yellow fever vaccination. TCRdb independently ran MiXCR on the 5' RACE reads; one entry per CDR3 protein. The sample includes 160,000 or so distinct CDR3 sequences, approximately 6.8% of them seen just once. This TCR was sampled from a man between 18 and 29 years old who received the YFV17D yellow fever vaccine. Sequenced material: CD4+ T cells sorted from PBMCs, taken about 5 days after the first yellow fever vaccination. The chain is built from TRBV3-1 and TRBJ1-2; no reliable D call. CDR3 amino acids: CASSLGQQLLYTF. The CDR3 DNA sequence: TGTGCCAGCAGCCTAGGCCAACAGCTCCTCTACACCTTC.